The present TCR beta chain was sequenced within a study of blood T cell repertoires in COVID-19. Study details: Both acute and convalescent COVID-19 samples were obtained from the United States, Italy and Spain.

Germline V gene sequence: CDR1 MNHEY, CDR2 SVGEGT. The ends were cut back, 6 bases at V and 0 bases at J, with 9 bases in the middle. This CDR3 contains 15 residues. Profiled with immunoSEQ multiplex PCR; TCRdb holds only in-frame clones, not every one. The sample lists almost 250,000 clones; roughly nine tenths were seen once. The sequenced sample consisted of peripheral blood. This TCR was recovered from a woman aged 60 to 75 who had recovered from COVID-19. The V call is TRBV6-2 or TRBV6-3, the J call TRBJ2-6; D possibly corresponds to TRBD1 (6 bases). CDR3 DNA sequence: TGTGCCAGCAGCGCAGGGGTCTCTGGGGCCAACGTCCTGACTTTC. Amino acids: CASSAGVSGANVLTF.